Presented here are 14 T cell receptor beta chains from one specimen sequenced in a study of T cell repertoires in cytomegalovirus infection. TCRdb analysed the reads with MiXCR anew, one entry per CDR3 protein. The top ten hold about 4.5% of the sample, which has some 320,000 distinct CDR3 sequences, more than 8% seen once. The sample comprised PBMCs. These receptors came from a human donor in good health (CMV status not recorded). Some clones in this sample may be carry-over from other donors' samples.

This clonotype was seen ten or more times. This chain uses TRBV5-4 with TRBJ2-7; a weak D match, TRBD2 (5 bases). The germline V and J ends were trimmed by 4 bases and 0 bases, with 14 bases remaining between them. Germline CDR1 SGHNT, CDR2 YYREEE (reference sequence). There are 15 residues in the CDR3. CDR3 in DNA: TGTGCCAGCAGCGCCTGGACTCCGAGCTCCTACGAGCAGTACTTC. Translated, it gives CASSAWTPSSYEQYF.

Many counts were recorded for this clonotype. CDR3 sequence: CASNQGTSWYNEQFF. CDR3 DNA sequence: TGTGCCAGCAATCAGGGGACTAGCTGGTACAATGAGCAGTTCTTC. This chain uses TRBV12-3 or TRBV12-4 with TRBJ2-1, with 9 bases that match TRBD2. The J segment lost 4 bases and the V segment lost 7 bases, leaving 8 bases of the junction unmatched. The CDR3 extends over 15 amino acids.

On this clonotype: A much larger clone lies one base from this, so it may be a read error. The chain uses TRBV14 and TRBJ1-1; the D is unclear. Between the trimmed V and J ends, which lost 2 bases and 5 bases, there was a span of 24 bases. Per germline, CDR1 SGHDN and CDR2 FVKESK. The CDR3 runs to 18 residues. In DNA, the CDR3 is TGTGCCAGCAGCCAAAGGAGCGCCTCGGTCCTGAGGAATACTGAAGCTTTCTTT. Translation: CASSQRSASVLRNTEAFF.

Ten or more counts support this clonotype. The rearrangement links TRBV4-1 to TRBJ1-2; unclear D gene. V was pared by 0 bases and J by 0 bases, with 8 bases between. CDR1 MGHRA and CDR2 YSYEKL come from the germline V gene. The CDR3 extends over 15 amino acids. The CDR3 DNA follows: TGCGCCAGCAGCCAAGATAGGGCCGCTAACTATGGCTACACCTTC. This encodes CASSQDRAANYGYTF.

CDR3: CASASGGVSYEQYF. CDR3 DNA: TGTGCCAGCGCCAGCGGGGGTGTAAGCTACGAGCAGTACTTC. The chain combines TRBV28 with TRBJ2-7; TRBD2 aligns across 8 bases. Unmatched junction bases numbered 9, after V lost 8 bases and J lost 3 bases. Germline lookup yields CDR1 MDHEN and CDR2 SYDVKM. The CDR3 is 14 amino acids.

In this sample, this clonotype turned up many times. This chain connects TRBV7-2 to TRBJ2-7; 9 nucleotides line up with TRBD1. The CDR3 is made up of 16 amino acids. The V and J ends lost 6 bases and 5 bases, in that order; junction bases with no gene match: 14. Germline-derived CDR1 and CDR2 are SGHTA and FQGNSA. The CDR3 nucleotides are TGTGCCAGCAGTCGGACAGGGGCCCGGAGGAGGAACGAGCAGTACTTC. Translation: CASSRTGARRRNEQYF.

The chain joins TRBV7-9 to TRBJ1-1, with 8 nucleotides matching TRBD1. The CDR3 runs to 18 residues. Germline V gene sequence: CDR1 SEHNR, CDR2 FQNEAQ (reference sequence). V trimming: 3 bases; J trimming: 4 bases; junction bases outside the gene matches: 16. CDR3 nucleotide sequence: TGTGCCAGCAGCTTCCCCGTTCGGGGCAGGGGGCGCGGCACTGAAGCTTTCTTT. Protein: CASSFPVRGRGRGTEAFF.

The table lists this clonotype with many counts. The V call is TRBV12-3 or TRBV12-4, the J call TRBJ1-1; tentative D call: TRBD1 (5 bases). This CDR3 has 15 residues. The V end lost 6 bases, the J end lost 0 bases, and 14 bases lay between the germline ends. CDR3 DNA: TGTGCCAGCAGGCTCCCGGGACGGATGAACACTGAAGCTTTCTTT. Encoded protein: CASRLPGRMNTEAFF.

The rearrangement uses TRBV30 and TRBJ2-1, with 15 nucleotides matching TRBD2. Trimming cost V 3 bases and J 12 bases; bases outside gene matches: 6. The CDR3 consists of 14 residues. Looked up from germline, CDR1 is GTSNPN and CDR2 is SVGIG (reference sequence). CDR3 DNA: TGTGCCTGGAGCGGACTAGCGGGAGGGCAGGGGCAGTTCTTC. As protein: CAWSGLAGGQGQFF.

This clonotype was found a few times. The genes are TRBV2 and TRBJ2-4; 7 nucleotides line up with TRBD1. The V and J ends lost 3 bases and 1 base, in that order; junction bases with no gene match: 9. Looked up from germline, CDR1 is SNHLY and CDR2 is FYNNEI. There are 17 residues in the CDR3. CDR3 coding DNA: TGTGCCAGCAGTGAGAGTAGGGGGCGTGGGGCCAAAAACATTCAGTACTTC. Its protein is CASSESRGRGAKNIQYF.

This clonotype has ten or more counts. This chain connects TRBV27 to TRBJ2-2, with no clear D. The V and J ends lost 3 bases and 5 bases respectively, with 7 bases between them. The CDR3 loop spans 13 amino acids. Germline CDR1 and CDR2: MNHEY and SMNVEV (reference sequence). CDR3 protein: CASSFPGTGELFF. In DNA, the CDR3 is TGTGCCAGCAGTTTTCCTGGGACCGGGGAGCTGTTTTTT.

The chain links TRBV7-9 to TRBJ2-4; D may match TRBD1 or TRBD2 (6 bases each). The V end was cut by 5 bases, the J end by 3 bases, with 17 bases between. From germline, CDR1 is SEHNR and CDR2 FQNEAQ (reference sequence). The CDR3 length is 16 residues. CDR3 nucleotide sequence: TGTGCCAGCAGCCGGGGAGGACAGACGGGCAAAAACATTCAGTACTTC. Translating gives CASSRGGQTGKNIQYF.

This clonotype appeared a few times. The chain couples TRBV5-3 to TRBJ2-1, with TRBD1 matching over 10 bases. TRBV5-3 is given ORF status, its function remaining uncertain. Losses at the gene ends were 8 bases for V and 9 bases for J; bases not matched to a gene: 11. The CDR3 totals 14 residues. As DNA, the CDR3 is TGTGCCAGCAGCCAGGGACAGGGGAGGGTTGAGCAGTTCTTC. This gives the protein CASSQGQGRVEQFF.

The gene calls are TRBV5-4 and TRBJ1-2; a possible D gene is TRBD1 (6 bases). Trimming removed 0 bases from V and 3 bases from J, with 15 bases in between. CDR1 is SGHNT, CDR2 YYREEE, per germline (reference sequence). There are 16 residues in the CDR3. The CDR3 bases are TGTGCCAGCAGCTTGGCATTCGATCCAGGGGACTATGGCTACACCTTC. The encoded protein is CASSLAFDPGDYGYTF.